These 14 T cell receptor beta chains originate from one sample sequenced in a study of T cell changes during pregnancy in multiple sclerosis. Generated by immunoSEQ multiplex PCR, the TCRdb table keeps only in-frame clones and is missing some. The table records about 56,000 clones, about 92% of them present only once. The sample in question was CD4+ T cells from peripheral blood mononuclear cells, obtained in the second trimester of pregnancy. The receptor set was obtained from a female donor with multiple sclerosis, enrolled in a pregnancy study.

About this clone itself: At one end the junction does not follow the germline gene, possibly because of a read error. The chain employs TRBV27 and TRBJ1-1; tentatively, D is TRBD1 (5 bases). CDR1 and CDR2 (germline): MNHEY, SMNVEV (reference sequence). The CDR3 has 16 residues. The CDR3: CASSPLSRTLSPEAFF. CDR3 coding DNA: TGTGCCAGCAGTCCGCTGTCCCGGACATTATCACCTGAGGCTTTCTTT.

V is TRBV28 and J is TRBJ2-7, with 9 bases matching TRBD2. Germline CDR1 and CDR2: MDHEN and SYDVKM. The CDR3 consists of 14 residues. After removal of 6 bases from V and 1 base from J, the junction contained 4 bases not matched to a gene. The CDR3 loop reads CASRLAGESYEQYF. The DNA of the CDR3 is TGTGCCAGCAGATTAGCGGGAGAGTCCTACGAGCAGTACTTC. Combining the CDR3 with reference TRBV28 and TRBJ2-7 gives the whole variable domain DVKVTQSSRYLVKRTGEKVFLECVQDMDHENMFWYRQDPGLGLRLIYFSYDVKMKEKGDIPEGYSVSREKKERFSLILESASTNQTSMYLCASRLAGESYEQYFGPGTRLTVT.

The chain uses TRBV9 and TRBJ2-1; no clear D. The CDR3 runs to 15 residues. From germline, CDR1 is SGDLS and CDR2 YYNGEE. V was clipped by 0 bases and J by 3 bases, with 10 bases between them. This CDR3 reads CASSVDPGSYNEQFF. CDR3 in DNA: TGTGCCAGCAGCGTAGATCCTGGCAGCTACAATGAGCAGTTCTTC.

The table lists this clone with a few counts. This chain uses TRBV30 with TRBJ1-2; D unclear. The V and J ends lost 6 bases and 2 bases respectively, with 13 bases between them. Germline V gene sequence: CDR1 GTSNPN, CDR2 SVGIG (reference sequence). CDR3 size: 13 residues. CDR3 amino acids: CACTSTGNYGYTF. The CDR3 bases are TGTGCCTGCACCTCGACGGGAAACTATGGCTACACCTTC.

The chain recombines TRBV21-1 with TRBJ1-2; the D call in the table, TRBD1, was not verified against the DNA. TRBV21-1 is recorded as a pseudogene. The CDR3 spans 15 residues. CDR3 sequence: CASRTSRDRLYGYTF. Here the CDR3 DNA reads TGTGCCAGCAGGACCTCCCGGGACAGATTATATGGCTACACCTTC.

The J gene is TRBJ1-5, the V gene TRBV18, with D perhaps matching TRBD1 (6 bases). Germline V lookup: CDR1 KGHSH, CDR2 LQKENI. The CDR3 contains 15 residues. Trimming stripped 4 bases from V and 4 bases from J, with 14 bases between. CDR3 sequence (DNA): TGTGCCAGCTCACTAGGGGGACCAGGAAATCAGCCCCAGCATTTT. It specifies CASSLGGPGNQPQHF.

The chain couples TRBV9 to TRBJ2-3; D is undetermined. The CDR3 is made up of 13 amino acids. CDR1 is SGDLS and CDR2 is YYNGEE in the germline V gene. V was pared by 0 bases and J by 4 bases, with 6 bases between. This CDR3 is CASSVVGSDTQYF. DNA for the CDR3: TGTGCCAGCAGCGTAGTCGGTTCAGATACGCAGTATTTT.

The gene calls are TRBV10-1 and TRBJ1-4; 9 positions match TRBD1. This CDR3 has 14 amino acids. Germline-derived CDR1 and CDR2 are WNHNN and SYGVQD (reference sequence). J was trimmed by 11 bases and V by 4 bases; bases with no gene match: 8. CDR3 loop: CASSAGTGWWKLFF. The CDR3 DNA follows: TGCGCCAGCAGTGCAGGGACAGGGTGGTGGAAACTGTTTTTT.

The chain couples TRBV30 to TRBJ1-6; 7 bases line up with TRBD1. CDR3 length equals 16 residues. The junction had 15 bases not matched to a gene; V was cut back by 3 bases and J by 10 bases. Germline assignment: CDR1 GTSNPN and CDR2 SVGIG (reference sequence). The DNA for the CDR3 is TGTGCCTGGAGCATCCGGACCGGGCAGGGGGGATCACCCCTCCACTTT. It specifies CAWSIRTGQGGSPLHF. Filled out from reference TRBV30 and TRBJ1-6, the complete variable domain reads SQTIHQWPATLVQPVGSPLSLECTVEGTSNPNLYWYRQAAGRGLQLLFYSVGIGQISSEVPQNLSASRPQDRQFILSSKKLLLSDSGFYLCAWSIRTGQGGSPLHFGNGTRLTVT.

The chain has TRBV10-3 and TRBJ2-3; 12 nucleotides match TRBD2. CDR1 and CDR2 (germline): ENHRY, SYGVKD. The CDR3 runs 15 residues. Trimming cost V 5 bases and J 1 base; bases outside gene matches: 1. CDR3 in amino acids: CAISWTSGGTDTQYF. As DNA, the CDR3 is TGTGCCATCAGTTGGACTAGCGGGGGCACAGATACGCAGTATTTT.

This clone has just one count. The CDR3 here is CATRGPNALEQYF. Here the CDR3 DNA reads TGTGCAACCAGAGGCCCAAACGCCCTGGAGCAGTACTTC. This chain links TRBV6-6 with TRBJ2-7, with D uncertain. The CDR3 length is 13 residues. CDR1 is MNHNY and CDR2 is SVGAGI in the germline V gene (reference sequence).

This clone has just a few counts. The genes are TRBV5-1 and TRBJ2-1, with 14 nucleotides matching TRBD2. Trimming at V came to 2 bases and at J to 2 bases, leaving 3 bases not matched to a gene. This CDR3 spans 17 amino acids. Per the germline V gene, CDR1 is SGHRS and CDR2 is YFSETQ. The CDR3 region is CASSFMGLAGAYNEQFF. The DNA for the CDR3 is TGCGCCAGCAGCTTTATGGGACTAGCGGGGGCCTACAATGAGCAGTTCTTC.

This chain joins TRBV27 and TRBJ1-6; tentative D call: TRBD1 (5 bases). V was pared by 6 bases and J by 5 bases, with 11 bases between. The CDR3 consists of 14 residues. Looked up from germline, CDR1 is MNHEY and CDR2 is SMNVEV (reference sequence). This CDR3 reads CASSPQGNNSPLHF. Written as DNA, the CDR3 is TGTGCCAGCAGCCCCCAGGGTAATAATTCACCCCTCCACTTT.

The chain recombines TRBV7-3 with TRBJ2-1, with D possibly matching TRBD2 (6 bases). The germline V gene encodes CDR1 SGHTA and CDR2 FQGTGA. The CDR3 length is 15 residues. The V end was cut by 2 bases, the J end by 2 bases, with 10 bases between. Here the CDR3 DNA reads TGTGCCAGCAGCTTACTAGCGTCTCCCTACAATGAGCAGTTCTTC. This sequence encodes CASSLLASPYNEQFF.